These T cell receptor beta chains were read from a single sample in a study of cytomegalovirus exposure and HLA in healthy donors. Using immunoSEQ multiplex PCR, the repertoire was profiled, and TCRdb retains in-frame clones only, with some absent. There are about 160,000 clones in the sample; about 90% occur only once, and 5.7% lies in the top ten. Material for sequencing was PBMCs. The receptors stem from a woman aged 30 to 39 in good health and CMV-seronegative. Each CDR3 is given with its conserved first and last residue. Each record gives: J gene, D gene, clone size, V gene, CDR3 protein, CDR3 DNA. The D gene is left open where the match is weak. Clone size is not always given. Where it is, it says once, few, many or a class for expanded clones.

>TRBJ1-5|-|-|TRBV5-1
CASRGDSNQPQHF
TGCGCCAGCAGGGGGGATAGCAATCAGCCCCAGCATTTT
>TRBJ2-3|TRBD2|once|TRBV5-1
CASSLVGTSGTDTQYF
TGCGCCAGCAGCTTGGTAGGGACTAGCGGCACAGATACGCAGTATTTT
>TRBJ2-3|-|-|TRBV5-4
CASSEGGVTDTQYF
TGTGCCAGCAGCGAGGGGGGTGTGACAGATACGCAGTATTTT
>TRBJ1-5|-|once|TRBV4-1
CASSQVAQASPPQHF
TGCGCCAGCAGCCAAGTAGCCCAGGCCTCCCCCCCCCAGCATTTT
>TRBJ1-2|-|-|TRBV7-2
CASSLVGRGVVGDGYTF
TGTGCCAGCAGCTTAGTAGGGCGTGGGGTGGTGGGGGATGGCTACACCTTC
>TRBJ2-7|-|once|TRBV2
CASSPLAYEQYF
TGTGCCAGCAGTCCACTAGCCTACGAGCAGTACTTC
>TRBJ2-2|TRBD1|-|TRBV11-1
CASSSETWTGNTGELFF
TGTGCCAGCAGCTCAGAAACTTGGACAGGGAACACCGGGGAGCTGTTTTTT
>TRBJ2-7|-|-|TRBV5-6
CASSSRDSYEQYF
TGTGCCAGCAGCTCCCGGGACTCCTACGAGCAGTACTTC
>TRBJ2-3|-|-|TRBV6-1
CASSSFGDTDTQYF
TGTGCCAGCAGTTCCTTCGGAGACACAGATACGCAGTATTTT
>TRBJ2-1|-|-|TRBV11-3
CASSFSGVGEQFF
TGTGCCAGCAGCTTCTCAGGGGTGGGTGAGCAGTTCTTC
>TRBJ2-1|TRBD2|-|TRBV29-1
CSVVTSGRAHEQFF
TGCAGCGTTGTCACTAGCGGGAGGGCCCATGAGCAGTTCTTC
>TRBJ2-7|-|-|TRBV29-1
CSVGGADEQYF
TGCAGCGTTGGAGGAGCGGACGAGCAGTACTTC
>TRBJ2-3|-|-|TRBV21-1
CASSKVDRVSTDTQYF
TGTGCCAGCAGCAAAGTAGACAGGGTGTCCACAGATACGCAGTATTTT
>TRBJ2-7|TRBD2|-|TRBV4-3
CASSQTLGLAGGYEQYF
TGCGCCAGCAGCCAGACCCTAGGGCTAGCGGGAGGCTACGAGCAGTACTTC
>TRBJ2-7|-|-|TRBV9
CASSNRARGEQYF
TGTGCCAGCAGCAACAGGGCCAGAGGCGAGCAGTACTTC
>TRBJ2-4|-|-|TRBV25-1
CASSDPGQPGLAKNIQYF
TGTGCCAGCAGTGACCCGGGACAACCAGGACTAGCCAAAAACATTCAGTACTTC
>TRBJ1-5|-|-|TRBV5-1
CASRSGESNQPQHF
TGCGCCAGCCGCAGTGGGGAGAGCAATCAGCCCCAGCATTTT
>TRBJ2-5|-|-|TRBV6-5
CASSFGHRETQYF
TGTGCCAGCAGTTTCGGACATCGGGAGACCCAGTACTTC
>TRBJ1-2|TRBD1|few|TRBV27
CASSPSTGNYGYTF
TGTGCCAGCAGTCCATCGACAGGGAACTATGGCTACACCTTC
>TRBJ1-2|-|once|TRBV7-3
CASSLTGESSYTF
TGTGCCAGCAGCTTAACAGGGGAATCGAGCTACACCTTC
>TRBJ1-1|-|-|TRBV5-6
CASSVSGIMNTEAFF
TGTGCCAGCAGCGTCAGTGGGATTATGAACACTGAAGCTTTCTTT
>TRBJ2-1|TRBD2|-|TRBV6-4
CASAGFGTSVYNEQFF
TGTGCCAGCGCCGGTTTCGGGACTAGCGTCTACAATGAGCAGTTCTTC
>TRBJ1-1|-|-|TRBV28
CASSLGGAGWNTEAFF
TGTGCCAGCAGTTTAGGGGGCGCAGGTTGGAACACTGAAGCTTTCTTT
>TRBJ2-2|-|-|TRBV7-8
CASSSRFSGELFF
TGTGCCAGCAGCTCGCGTTTTAGCGGGGAGCTGTTTTTT
>TRBJ2-1|-|-|TRBV11-3
CASSLGQNYNEQFF
TGTGCCAGCAGCTTGGGTCAGAACTACAATGAGCAGTTCTTC
>TRBJ2-7|-|once|TRBV7-2
CASSPPGIRNHLYEQYF
TGTGCCAGCAGCCCCCCCGGAATCCGTAATCACCTCTACGAGCAGTACTTC
>TRBJ2-2|TRBD1|-|TRBV4-1
CASSPWTGRNTGELFF
TGCGCCAGCAGCCCTTGGACAGGGAGGAACACCGGGGAGCTGTTTTTT
>TRBJ2-1|TRBD2|-|TRBV4-1
CASSQAQGLTSGRSYNEQFF
TGCGCCAGCAGCCAAGCTCAGGGCTTAACTAGCGGGAGGTCCTACAATGAGCAGTTCTTC
>TRBJ2-3|-|once|TRBV6-5
CASSFQGIPDTQYF
TGTGCCAGCAGTTTTCAGGGGATCCCAGATACGCAGTATTTT
>TRBJ2-7|-|-|TRBV28
CASSFAYEQYF
TGTGCCAGCAGTTTCGCCTACGAGCAGTACTTC
>TRBJ1-2|-|-|TRBV6-5
CASKRQDYGYTF
TGTGCCAGCAAAAGACAGGACTATGGCTACACCTTC
>TRBJ1-2|TRBD1|few|TRBV30
CAWTGGNGYTF
TGTGCCTGGACAGGGGGCAATGGCTACACCTTC
>TRBJ2-7|TRBD2|few|TRBV19
CASTPETSGGNEQYF
TGTGCCAGTACCCCTGAGACTAGCGGGGGCAACGAGCAGTACTTC
>TRBJ2-7|-|-|TRBV5-8
CASSLYSETYEQYF
TGTGCCAGCAGCTTGTACTCTGAGACCTACGAGCAGTACTTC
>TRBJ1-1|-|-|TRBV15
CATSSSVRQVLVSEAFF
TGTGCCACCAGCAGTTCCGTTCGACAGGTGCTGGTATCTGAAGCTTTCTTT
>TRBJ1-1|TRBD1|once|TRBV7-2
CASSLDRGEKAFF
TGTGCCAGCAGCTTGGACAGGGGGGAAAAAGCTTTCTTT
>TRBJ1-2|TRBD1|-|TRBV9
CASSDPGGKGYTF
TGTGCCAGCAGCGACCCAGGGGGTAAAGGCTACACCTTC
>TRBJ1-1|-|-|TRBV11-3
CASSSLGSKAFF
TGTGCCAGCAGCTCCCTGGGGTCGAAAGCTTTCTTT
>TRBJ2-7|-|-|TRBV28
CASSLAGTGGYEQYF
TGTGCCAGCAGTTTGGCTGGGACCGGCGGCTACGAGCAGTACTTC
>TRBJ1-6|-|-|TRBV6-5
CASSYSRQTDSPLHF
TGTGCCAGCAGTTACTCGCGGCAGACGGACTCACCCCTCCACTTT
>TRBJ2-6|TRBD1|-|TRBV5-5
CASSQGTGTGANVLTF
TGCGCCAGCAGCCAAGGGACAGGTACCGGGGCCAACGTCCTGACTTTC
>TRBJ2-4|TRBD2|-|TRBV7-9
CASSLLGTSAYIQYF
TGTGCCAGCAGCTTACTCGGGACTAGCGCGTACATTCAGTACTTC
>TRBJ2-7|-|once|TRBV4-2
CASSPRGGETYEQYF
TGTGCCAGCAGCCCGAGGGGGGGGGAAACCTACGAGCAGTACTTC
>TRBJ2-5|TRBD2|once|TRBV7-2
CASTPSGEETQYF
TGTGCCAGCACCCCTAGCGGGGAAGAGACCCAGTACTTC
>TRBJ1-1|-|-|TRBV12-5
CASGSGQPNTEAFF
TGTGCTAGTGGCTCAGGACAGCCAAACACTGAAGCTTTCTTT
>TRBJ2-7|TRBD1|-|TRBV5-4
CASSLNRTGRPYEQYF
TGTGCCAGCAGCTTGAATCGGACAGGGCGACCCTACGAGCAGTACTTC
>TRBJ2-3|-|-|TRBV27
CASSLTGPDTQYF
TGTGCCAGCAGTTTAACTGGCCCAGATACGCAGTATTTT
>TRBJ1-5|-|-|TRBV18
CASSPGAVGVPQHF
TGTGCCAGCTCCCCGGGGGCGGTGGGTGTGCCCCAGCATTTT
>TRBJ2-7|-|-|TRBV7-2
CASSLTGTGTYEQYF
TGTGCCAGCAGCTTAACCGGGACCGGGACCTACGAGCAGTACTTC
>TRBJ1-1|-|-|TRBV19
CASSIIPNTEAFF
TGTGCCAGTAGTATAATACCGAACACTGAAGCTTTCTTT
>TRBJ2-3|-|-|TRBV4-1
CASSQAGKDGTQYF
TGCGCCAGCAGCCAAGCAGGGAAGGATGGTACGCAGTATTTT
>TRBJ2-1|-|once|TRBV27
CASRENEQFF
TGTGCCAGCAGAGAAAATGAGCAGTTCTTC
>TRBJ2-1|TRBD2|-|TRBV27
CASSLASGGGIDEQFF
TGTGCCAGCAGTTTAGCTTCGGGCGGGGGTATAGATGAGCAGTTCTTC
>TRBJ1-1|-|-|TRBV5-1
CASSFKGQNTEAFF
TGCGCCAGCAGCTTTAAAGGACAGAACACTGAAGCTTTCTTT